The 12 T cell receptor beta chains reported below all come from one sample, sequenced in a study of response to subunit inactivated influenza vaccine. Each CDR3 protein is one row after TCRdb ran MiXCR on the RT-PCR reads. The data contain about 480,000 distinct CDR3 sequences, 13% of them singletons. The source was PBMCs from blood, collected roughly 45 days after vaccination. Every receptor here comes from a man aged 45 to 65 who received an inactivated influenza vaccine.

In its sample, this clonotype was seen a few times. The CDR3 nucleotides read TGTGCCAGCAGCCCGACTACCACCTACAATGAGCAGTTCTTC. Translation: CASSPTTTYNEQFF. The gene calls are TRBV6-1 and TRBJ2-1, with D tentatively TRBD2 (5 bases). The V end was cut by 6 bases, the J end by 2 bases, with 11 bases between. Germline assignment: CDR1 MNHNS and CDR2 SASEGT. This CDR3 has 14 amino acids.

The sample holds many counts of this clonotype. The chain uses TRBV15 and TRBJ2-2; D uncertain. V dropped 4 bases and J dropped 1 base, with 13 bases sitting between them. This CDR3 region has 16 residues. The germline gives CDR1 LNHNV, CDR2 YYDKDF (reference sequence). DNA of the CDR3: TGTGCCACCAGCAATGGAAGCTTCTGGAACACCGGGGAGCTGTTTTTT. Translating gives CATSNGSFWNTGELFF.

V gene TRBV5-1 combines with J gene TRBJ2-7, with D perhaps TRBD1 (6 bases). In germline, CDR1 is SGHRS, CDR2 YFSETQ. The CDR3 loop spans 15 amino acids. The V gene lost 0 bases and the J gene lost 7 bases, with 17 bases spanning the gap. The CDR3 reads CASSLGTPGDMEQYF. CDR3 in DNA: TGCGCCAGCAGCTTGGGGACCCCAGGGGACATGGAGCAGTACTTC.

In DNA, the CDR3 is TGCAGTGCTAGAGATCAGGGGGCTGTTGAAGGCTACACCTTC. Translating gives CSARDQGAVEGYTF. The rearrangement joins TRBV20-1 to TRBJ1-2, with 8 bases that match TRBD1. The CDR3 covers 14 residues. Germline CDR1 is DFQATT and CDR2 is SNEGSKA (reference sequence). With V trimmed by 0 bases and J by 8 bases, 8 bases remained unmatched.

Only a few counts were recorded for this clonotype. The rearrangement links TRBV10-3 to TRBJ2-1; TRBD2 matches at 12 bases. Germline lookup yields CDR1 ENHRY and CDR2 SYGVKD. CDR3 length equals 17 residues. The ends lost 4 bases at V and 0 bases at J; junction bases unmatched: 4. The CDR3 nucleotides read TGTGCCATCAGTGTTCGGACTAGCGGGACCTCCTACAATGAGCAGTTCTTC. It translates to CAISVRTSGTSYNEQFF.

This clonotype was found a few times. The chain links TRBV20-1 to TRBJ2-1; 8 bases are a match to TRBD2. V dropped 7 bases and J dropped 4; count of bases not matched to a gene: 9. This CDR3 is built from 14 residues. Germline V CDR1 and CDR2: DFQATT, SNEGSKA (reference sequence). In DNA form, the CDR3 reads TGCAGTGGTGAAGGATCGGGGGGGTACAATGAGCAGTTCTTC. Protein sequence: CSGEGSGGYNEQFF.

The chain has TRBV12-3 or TRBV12-4 and TRBJ1-1, with D uncertain. Trimming left V 11 bases short and J 4 bases short, with 14 bases between. The CDR3 consists of 12 residues. DNA of the CDR3: TGTGCCGGGAAGGCTGAAGGCACTGAAGCTTTCTTT. The encoded protein is CAGKAEGTEAFF.

This clonotype was counted many times. The chain carries TRBV7-2 and TRBJ2-1, with 15 bases aligning to TRBD2. The V gene's germline CDR1 is SGHTA and CDR2 FQGNSA. V was pared by 5 bases and J by 9 bases, with 5 bases of the junction left unmatched. The CDR3 has 15 residues. Here the CDR3 reads CASSRTSGRGREQFF. The CDR3 DNA reads as TGTGCCAGCAGCCGGACTAGCGGGAGGGGCCGTGAGCAGTTCTTC.

V is TRBV6-1 and J is TRBJ2-2; 8 bases align to TRBD1. J gave up 3 bases and V 6 bases, and 3 bases lay outside the gene matches. The CDR3 runs 14 residues. CDR1 is MNHNS and CDR2 is SASEGT in the germline V gene. The CDR3 sequence: CASSEDRDTGELFF. As DNA, the CDR3 is TGTGCCAGCAGCGAGGACAGGGACACCGGGGAGCTGTTTTTT.

There are many counts of this clonotype. The chain is built from TRBV7-2 and TRBJ2-7; the D gene could be TRBD1 or TRBD2 (5 bases each). V shed 4 bases and J shed 3 bases, with 10 bases lying between them. Germline V gene sequence: CDR1 SGHTA, CDR2 FQGNSA. This CDR3 contains 13 residues. In DNA form, the CDR3 reads TGTGCCAGCAGCTCCGGGGCTGTCTACGAGCAGTACTTC. Translation gives CASSSGAVYEQYF.

This clonotype showed up many times. For the CDR3, the DNA is TGTGCCAGCAGCCGAGGGACGAGGGGGACCCAGTACTTC. Residues: CASSRGTRGTQYF. The rearrangement joins TRBV11-2 to TRBJ2-5; D possibly uses TRBD1 or TRBD2 (5 bases each). Trimming took off 5 bases at V and 7 bases at J, with 14 bases between the two ends. The length of the CDR3 is 13 residues. Germline V gene lookup returns CDR1 SGHAT and CDR2 FQNNGV.

The rearrangement uses TRBV20-1 and TRBJ2-1; the D gene is possibly TRBD1 (6 bases). The CDR3 is 14 amino acids. Germline assignment: CDR1 DFQATT and CDR2 SNEGSKA (reference sequence). Trimming pared 6 bases from V and 7 bases from J, leaving 19 bases between. The CDR3 region has the DNA TGCAGTGCCCAAGCTACAGGGTTCGGGAATGAGCAGTTCTTC. This codes for CSAQATGFGNEQFF.